The text below deals with one T cell receptor (beta chain). Its antigen is not known. This sample is part of a study of shared clonotypes between healthy human individuals. Trimming took 5 bases from V and 5 from J, leaving 16 bases between them. The CDR3 sequence is 15 residues long. The germline gives CDR1 SGHAT, CDR2 FQNNGV. Deep was the level at which the assay was run. The authors distributed each subset's genomic DNA evenly over several immunoSEQ plates. Measured with immunoSEQ multiplex PCR; TCRdb has only the in-frame clones, and not every one. The profile shows roughly 1,100,000 clones, more than 60% of them singletons. General study results and limits: Against clonotypes common to all four donors, non-shared ones had lower generation probabilities. Sharing across four donors was seen in 4% to 6.5% of naive CD4 clonotypes.

This receptor was obtained from a man between 18 and 29 years old in good health. The sample consisted of memory CD4+ T cells sorted from blood. Subset described: CD45RA-negative fraction. This chain links TRBV11-2 with TRBJ2-1; D is unresolved. In DNA, the CDR3 is TGTGCCAGCAGCCAGGAGACCGGTGGTCACAATGAGCAGTTCTTC. Its protein product is CASSQETGGHNEQFF.